A single sample gave rise to the 18 T cell receptor beta chains below, sequenced in a study of T cell responses to AZD1222 COVID-19 vaccine. The data were produced by immunoSEQ multiplex PCR, yet TCRdb's version contains in-frame clones alone and is incomplete. Altogether 130,000 to 150,000 clones are present, about nine tenths being singletons, with the ten largest covering roughly 1.5%. This sample comprised peripheral blood, obtained 28 days after the second AZD1222 dose. The receptors here all came from an adult who received the AZD1222 COVID-19 vaccine.

The chain employs TRBV30 and TRBJ1-3; D may be TRBD1 (5 bases). The CDR3 runs 16 residues. V lost 4 bases, J lost 0 bases, and 16 bases lay in between. CDR1 and CDR2 from the germline V gene are GTSNPN and SVGIG (reference sequence). The CDR3 protein is CAWIPVRAYSGNTIYF. CDR3 sequence (DNA): TGTGCCTGGATTCCAGTCAGGGCCTACTCTGGAAACACCATATATTTT.

V gene TRBV5-3 combines with J gene TRBJ1-1; 7 bases are shared with TRBD1. TRBV5-3 is an ORF; its function is uncertain. There are 12 residues in the CDR3. V trimming: 7 bases; J trimming: 1 base; junction bases outside the gene matches: 1. CDR3 DNA sequence: TGTGCCAGAGGACAGGAGAACACTGAAGCTTTCTTT. Protein product: CARGQENTEAFF.

The chain carries TRBV18 and TRBJ2-4; D is possibly TRBD2 (6 bases). CDR3 length: 18 residues. Germline V CDR1 and CDR2: KGHSH, LQKENI. V dropped 4 bases and J dropped 0 bases, with 19 bases sitting between them. The CDR3 sequence: CASSRPLRLGLAKNIQYF. Written as DNA, the CDR3 is TGTGCCAGCTCACGCCCGCTCCGACTAGGACTAGCCAAAAACATTCAGTACTTC. Supplemented by reference TRBV18 and TRBJ2-4, the full variable domain reads NAGVMQNPRHLVRRRGQEARLRCSPMKGHSHVYWYRQLPEEGLKFMVYLQKENIIDESGMPKERFSAEFPKEGPSILRIQQVVRGDSAAYFCASSRPLRLGLAKNIQYFGAGTRLSVL.

The chain employs TRBV27 and TRBJ1-2; 10 positions agree with TRBD1. The CDR3 is 15 amino acids. CDR1 MNHEY and CDR2 SMNVEV come from the germline V gene (reference sequence). J gave up 0 bases and V 6 bases, and 4 bases lay outside the gene matches. For the CDR3, the DNA is TGTGCCAGCAGATTTGGACAGGGGGCTAACTATGGCTACACCTTC. Protein product: CASRFGQGANYGYTF.

DNA of the CDR3: TGTGCCAGCAGTTTGTGGGGTAACGAGCAGTACTTC. Protein sequence: CASSLWGNEQYF. The chain employs TRBV12-3 or TRBV12-4 and TRBJ2-7; D unresolved. Trimming removed 3 bases at V and 5 bases at J, with 8 bases between. CDR3 length equals 12 residues.

The chain is built from TRBV6-5 and TRBJ2-7, with D possibly TRBD2 on 7 matching bases. V was trimmed by 8 bases and J by 5 bases, leaving 16 bases between them. Germline V gene lookup returns CDR1 MNHEY and CDR2 SVGAGI. This CDR3 is built from 13 residues. CDR3 region: CASRGAGPHEQYF. The CDR3 nucleotides are TGTGCCAGCCGGGGGGCGGGGCCCCACGAGCAGTACTTC.

This chain joins TRBV19 and TRBJ2-5; TRBD1 agrees at 10 bases. CDR1 and CDR2 from the germline V gene are LNHDA and SQIVND (reference sequence). There are 14 residues in the CDR3. The trim removed 5 bases at V and 5 bases at J, leaving 5 bases unmatched. Here the CDR3 reads CASSSTGGGETQYF. CDR3 sequence (DNA): TGTGCCAGTAGTTCGACAGGGGGCGGGGAGACCCAGTACTTC.

V and J are TRBV15 and TRBJ1-4; tentatively, D is TRBD1 (6 bases). The CDR3 has 14 amino acids. Germline-derived CDR1 and CDR2 are LNHNV and YYDKDF (reference sequence). V lost 8 bases and J lost 5, with 15 bases in between. The CDR3 loop is CATRRGRGNEKLFF. CDR3 DNA sequence: TGTGCCACCCGGAGGGGGAGGGGGAATGAAAAACTGTTTTTT.

J is TRBJ1-3 and V is TRBV2, with 7 nucleotides matching TRBD1. Germline CDR1 reads SNHLY; CDR2 reads FYNNEI. J gave up 0 bases and V 6 bases, and 5 bases lay outside the gene matches. CDR3 length equals 15 residues. The CDR3 region is CASRLQGISGNTIYF. DNA for the CDR3: TGTGCCAGCAGGTTACAGGGGATCTCTGGAAACACCATATATTTT.

CDR3 coding DNA: TGTGCCAGCAGTTTTAGCGGGAGTTCCTACAATGAGCAGTTCTTC. Its protein product is CASSFSGSSYNEQFF. This chain links TRBV28 with TRBJ2-1, with 9 nucleotides matching TRBD2. V was clipped by 3 bases and J by 1 base; unmatched bases: 1. There are 15 residues in the CDR3. CDR1 is MDHEN and CDR2 is SYDVKM in the germline V gene.

The chain joins TRBV6-5 to TRBJ1-6, with D maybe TRBD1 (5 bases). The V gene's germline CDR1 is MNHEY and CDR2 SVGAGI. The CDR3 covers 14 residues. V dropped 11 bases and J dropped 4 bases, with 15 bases sitting between them. The CDR3 region has the DNA TGTGCCTCCCTACCCGGGACTTATAATTCACCCCTCCACTTT. Its protein is CASLPGTYNSPLHF.

This chain uses TRBV6-4 with TRBJ2-7; the D gene is possibly TRBD2 (6 bases). The V end lost 9 bases, the J end lost 3 bases, and 15 bases lay between the germline ends. CDR3 length equals 13 residues. The germline V gene has CDR1 MRHNA and CDR2 SNTAGT. The CDR3 spells CARTDGGSYEQYF. The CDR3 coding sequence is TGTGCCAGGACCGATGGGGGGAGCTACGAGCAGTACTTC.

The chain uses TRBV29-1 and TRBJ2-7; perhaps TRBD2 as D (5 bases). The CDR3 is made up of 13 amino acids. Germline CDR1 reads SQVTM; CDR2 reads ANQGSEA. Trimming removed 1 base at V and 3 bases at J, with 10 bases between. CDR3: CSVEVDGSYEQYF. CDR3 bases: TGCAGCGTTGAAGTTGATGGGAGCTACGAGCAGTACTTC.

The chain has TRBV11-3 and TRBJ2-1; 10 bases align to TRBD2. Germline CDR1 is SGHNT and CDR2 is YENEEA. The CDR3 is 17 residues long. J gave up 8 bases and V 0 bases, and 10 bases lay outside the gene matches. In DNA form, the CDR3 reads TGTGCCAGCAGCTTAGAGGATACTAGCGGGATAGGATATGAGCAGTTCTTC. Residues: CASSLEDTSGIGYEQFF.

V usage is TRBV3-1 (or the pseudogene TRBV3-2) and J usage is TRBJ2-7; 7 nucleotides match TRBD1. This CDR3 spans 12 amino acids. Germline loops: CDR1 LGHDT, CDR2 YNNKEL (reference sequence). Unmatched junction bases numbered 2, after V lost 1 base and J lost 8 bases. The CDR3, as DNA: TGTGCCAGCAGCCAAGGAGGGGGCCAGCAGTACTTC. It encodes CASSQGGGQQYF.

V gene TRBV7-9 combines with J gene TRBJ1-5; unclear D gene. Trimming shortened V by 5 bases and J by 2 bases, and 7 bases separated the two germline ends. Germline values: CDR1 SEHNR, CDR2 FQNEAQ (reference sequence). The CDR3 runs 13 residues. CDR3 in amino acids: CASSPSGNQPQHF. The CDR3 coding sequence is TGTGCCAGCAGCCCGAGTGGCAATCAGCCCCAGCATTTT.

The chain employs TRBV10-3 and TRBJ2-3, with D perhaps matching TRBD1 (5 bases). The V end was cut by 3 bases, the J end by 6 bases, with 10 bases between. Germline lookup yields CDR1 ENHRY and CDR2 SYGVKD. The CDR3 spans 13 residues. In DNA, the CDR3 is TGTGCCATCAGTGACCCGACAGCCGATACGCAGTATTTT. This codes for CAISDPTADTQYF.

The gene calls are TRBV7-9 and TRBJ1-1, with D maybe TRBD1 (6 bases). This CDR3 is built from 17 residues. Trimming shortened V by 8 bases and J by 1 base, and 23 bases separated the two germline ends. Germline V gene lookup returns CDR1 SEHNR and CDR2 FQNEAQ (reference sequence). This CDR3 is CASQQLTPGHWNTEAFF. In DNA form, the CDR3 reads TGTGCCAGCCAACAACTGACCCCGGGACATTGGAACACTGAAGCTTTCTTT.